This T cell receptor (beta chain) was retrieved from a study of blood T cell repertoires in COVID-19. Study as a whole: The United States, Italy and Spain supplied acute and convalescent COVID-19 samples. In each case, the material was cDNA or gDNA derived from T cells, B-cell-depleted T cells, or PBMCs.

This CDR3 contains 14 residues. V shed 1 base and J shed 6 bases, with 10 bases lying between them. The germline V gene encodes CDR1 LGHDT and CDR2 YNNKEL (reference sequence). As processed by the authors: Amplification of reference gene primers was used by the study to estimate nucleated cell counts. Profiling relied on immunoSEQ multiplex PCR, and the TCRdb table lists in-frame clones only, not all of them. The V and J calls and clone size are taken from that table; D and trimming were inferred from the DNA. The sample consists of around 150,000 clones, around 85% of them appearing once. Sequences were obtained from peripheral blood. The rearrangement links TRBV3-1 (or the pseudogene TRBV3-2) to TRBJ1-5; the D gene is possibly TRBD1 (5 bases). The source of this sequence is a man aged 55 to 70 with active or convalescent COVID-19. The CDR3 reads CASSQAQGRQPQHF. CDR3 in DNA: TGTGCCAGCAGCCAAGCTCAGGGTCGTCAGCCCCAGCATTTT.